A single sample gave rise to the 30 T cell receptor beta chains below, sequenced in a study of T cell changes during pregnancy in multiple sclerosis (dated by TCRdb to between 2017 and 2020). Library construction relied on the immunoSEQ multiplex PCR assay. Imported from immuneACCESS, the table was reduced by TCRdb to in-frame sequences with V and J called. These copies leave out some clones; in studies compared against another copy, an unresolved V gene accounts for under half, and the cause of the remainder is not known. Counted in this sample were tens of thousands of clones; 80% to 95% of them appeared once. Jointly, the top ten make up about 0.64% of the sample. Sequences were derived from CD4+ T cells from peripheral blood mononuclear cells, sampled after pregnancy. The receptors originated from a female donor with multiple sclerosis, enrolled in a pregnancy study.

V and J are TRBV18 and TRBJ1-2; TRBD1 agrees at 9 bases. This CDR3 spans 15 amino acids. From germline, CDR1 is KGHSH and CDR2 LQKENI. V dropped 1 base and J dropped 6; count of bases not matched to a gene: 6. The CDR3 reads CASSPRQGELDGYTF. CDR3 sequence (DNA): TGTGCCAGCTCACCACGACAGGGGGAGCTTGATGGCTACACCTTC.

The genes are TRBV7-9 and TRBJ2-5; TRBD1 matches at 10 bases. Trimming took 6 bases from V and 5 from J; bases not matched to a gene: 9. Germline V CDR1 and CDR2: SEHNR, FQNEAQ (reference sequence). The CDR3 is 15 residues long. DNA for the CDR3: TGTGCCAGCAGACATGGGGACAGGGGTGGGGAGACCCAGTACTTC. Translation: CASRHGDRGGETQYF.

The chain links TRBV4-3 to TRBJ2-2, with D unclear. CDR3 length equals 14 residues. Germline loops: CDR1 LGHNA, CDR2 YSLEER. For the CDR3, the DNA is TGCGCTACCCCCCCGCAGAAGAACACCGGGGAGCTGTTTTTT. It yields the protein CATPPQKNTGELFF.

The chain has TRBV9 and TRBJ1-2, with 7 positions matching TRBD1. The CDR3 covers 15 residues. Germline values: CDR1 SGDLS, CDR2 YYNGEE. V was pared by 0 bases and J by 5 bases, with 7 bases of the junction left unmatched. The CDR3 DNA sequence: TGTGCCAGCAGCGTAGAGGGGGCCGCTCTGTATGGCTACACCTTC. Its translation is CASSVEGAALYGYTF.

Details on this clone: The sample carries other DNA sequences with the same CDR3. The rearrangement uses TRBV6-5 and TRBJ2-7; TRBD1 is a possible D gene (6 bases). The CDR3 has 12 amino acids. V dropped 8 bases and J dropped 3 bases, with 11 bases sitting between them. Germline lookup yields CDR1 MNHEY and CDR2 SVGAGI. CDR3 region: CASQGFHYEQYF. The CDR3 region has the DNA TGTGCCAGCCAGGGGTTTCACTACGAGCAGTACTTC.

V and J are TRBV4-3 and TRBJ2-2; weak D call: TRBD1 (5 bases). The CDR3 totals 12 residues. V lost 5 bases to trimming and J lost 8 bases, with 9 bases between them. Germline V gene sequence: CDR1 LGHNA, CDR2 YSLEER. Here the CDR3 reads CASSVDRGELFF. The CDR3 coding sequence is TGCGCCAGCAGCGTAGACAGAGGGGAGCTGTTTTTT.

V is TRBV19 and J is TRBJ1-2; D is uncertain. V lost 0 bases to trimming and J lost 4 bases, with 9 bases between them. Germline V gene sequence: CDR1 LNHDA, CDR2 SQIVND (reference sequence). This CDR3 is 14 amino acids long. CDR3 DNA sequence: TGTGCCAGTAGTATAGACCCACTCTTCTATGGCTACACCTTC. Protein: CASSIDPLFYGYTF.

This clone is a singleton in its sample. The J gene is TRBJ2-3, the V gene TRBV25-1; 10 nucleotides line up with TRBD1. This CDR3 has 15 amino acids. The germline CDR1 and CDR2 sequences are MGHDK and SYGVNS. The J segment lost 3 bases and the V segment lost 6 bases, leaving 6 bases of the junction unmatched. CDR3 region: CASSPQGQGTDTQYF. In DNA form, the CDR3 reads TGTGCCAGCAGCCCACAGGGACAGGGGACAGATACGCAGTATTTT.

In nucleotides, the CDR3 is TGTGCCAGCAGTGAGGGACAGGGGGCTAACTATGGCTACACCTTC. Translation gives CASSEGQGANYGYTF. The chain is built from TRBV2 and TRBJ1-2; 11 positions agree with TRBD1. The trim removed 3 bases at V and 0 bases at J, leaving 0 bases unmatched. This CDR3 contains 15 residues. CDR1 SNHLY and CDR2 FYNNEI come from the germline V gene.

V usage is TRBV5-4 and J usage is TRBJ2-7; the match to TRBD2 covers 7 bases. CDR1 is SGHNT and CDR2 is YYREEE in the germline V gene (reference sequence). The CDR3 has 13 residues. J lost 3 bases, V lost 7 bases, and 7 bases had no gene match. The CDR3 spells CASGSGTIYEQYF. CDR3 DNA sequence: TGTGCCAGCGGATCCGGGACTATCTACGAGCAGTACTTC.

The rearrangement joins TRBV9 to TRBJ1-1; possible D gene TRBD1, 5 bases. The CDR3 covers 15 residues. Germline assignment: CDR1 SGDLS and CDR2 YYNGEE. V was trimmed by 0 bases and J by 0 bases, leaving 9 bases between them. The CDR3 spells CASSVAAGLNTEAFF. CDR3 DNA sequence: TGTGCCAGCAGCGTAGCCGCGGGACTGAACACTGAAGCTTTCTTT. The whole variable domain, remainder taken from reference TRBV9 and TRBJ1-1, is DSGVTQTPKHLITATGQRVTLRCSPRSGDLSVYWYQQSLDQGLQFLIQYYNGEERAKGNILERFSAQQFPDLHSELNLSSLELGDSALYFCASSVAAGLNTEAFFGQGTRLTVV.

The rearrangement links TRBV5-1 to TRBJ2-7; maybe TRBD1 (7 bases). Germline CDR1 reads SGHRS; CDR2 reads YFSETQ. Trimming pared 4 bases from V and 5 bases from J, leaving 22 bases between. This CDR3 spans 16 amino acids. The CDR3 DNA follows: TGCGCCAGCAGCCGAGGCGGGACAGCCGGCAGGGACGAGCAGTACTTC. Translated, it gives CASSRGGTAGRDEQYF.

The V gene is TRBV29-1, the J gene TRBJ2-1, with D hard to call. The V gene lost 4 bases and the J gene lost 7 bases, with 8 bases spanning the gap. Germline loops: CDR1 SQVTM, CDR2 ANQGSEA. The CDR3 totals 11 residues. Here the CDR3 DNA reads TGCAGCGTTGTCGAAGCTAATGAGCAGTTCTTC. This translates into CSVVEANEQFF.

This sequence joins TRBV6-1 and TRBJ1-1; possibly TRBD1 for D (5 bases). The V end was cut by 4 bases, the J end by 5 bases, with 14 bases between. The CDR3 is made up of 14 amino acids. CDR1 is MNHNS, CDR2 SASEGT, per germline. The CDR3 protein is CASSGQRLGTEAFF. Written as DNA, the CDR3 is TGTGCCAGCAGTGGACAGCGTCTGGGGACTGAAGCTTTCTTT.

This rearrangement joins TRBV6-6 to TRBJ1-2, with 10 bases identical to TRBD1. Losses at the gene ends were 7 bases for V and 3 bases for J; bases not matched to a gene: 8. The V gene's germline CDR1 is MNHNY and CDR2 SVGAGI (reference sequence). The CDR3 extends over 15 amino acids. CDR3 sequence reads: CASTQPGQGYYGYTF. The CDR3 DNA is TGTGCCAGCACCCAGCCGGGACAGGGGTACTATGGCTACACCTTC.

This clone came up a few times. This chain connects TRBV12-5 to TRBJ1-1; no firm D call. Germline lookup yields CDR1 LGHNT and CDR2 FRNRAP. Trimming took off 5 bases at V and 5 bases at J, with 12 bases between the two ends. The CDR3 totals 13 residues. The CDR3 spells CASGRGEGTEAFF. The CDR3, as DNA: TGTGCTAGTGGTCGAGGTGAGGGTACTGAAGCTTTCTTT.

This clone was observed once. The chain uses TRBV27 and TRBJ2-7; D is perhaps TRBD2 (6 bases). Trimming cost V 6 bases and J 5 bases, with 20 bases left between them. Germline CDR1 and CDR2: MNHEY and SMNVEV (reference sequence). This CDR3 contains 15 residues. The CDR3 region has the DNA TGTGCCAGCAGGCCTTCCACTGGGGGGTGGAACGAGCAGTACTTC. Translating gives CASRPSTGGWNEQYF.

With regard to this clone: Germline is not matched at one junction end, which may reflect a read error. The V gene is TRBV7-7, the J gene TRBJ2-5; D is undetermined. Germline-derived CDR1 and CDR2 are SSHAT and FNYEAQ (reference sequence). The CDR3 length is 13 residues. This CDR3 reads CASSLHGRETQYF. For the CDR3, the DNA is TGTGCTAGCAGCTTACATGGCCGAGAGACCCAGTACTTC.

The chain joins TRBV18 to TRBJ1-4, with TRBD1 as a possible D gene (5 bases). V shed 0 bases and J shed 7 bases, with 15 bases lying between them. The CDR3 covers 16 residues. The germline V gene has CDR1 KGHSH and CDR2 LQKENI. The CDR3 here is CASSPPRGAGGEKLFF. The DNA of the CDR3 is TGTGCCAGCTCACCACCTCGTGGGGCGGGAGGTGAAAAACTGTTTTTT.

This chain joins TRBV29-1 and TRBJ1-2, with 9 bases fitting TRBD1. The CDR3 extends over 12 amino acids. V trimming: 4 bases; J trimming: 8 bases; junction bases outside the gene matches: 5. From germline, CDR1 is SQVTM and CDR2 ANQGSEA. CDR3 amino acids: CSVVWTGVGYTF. The DNA of the CDR3 is TGCAGCGTTGTGTGGACAGGGGTGGGCTACACCTTC.

This chain connects TRBV15 to TRBJ2-5; D gene ambiguous. Trimming took off 1 base at V and 0 bases at J, with 9 bases between the two ends. The CDR3 is made up of 15 amino acids. The germline gives CDR1 LNHNV, CDR2 YYDKDF (reference sequence). CDR3 DNA sequence: TGTGCCACCAGCAGAGGTGAACAGTACCAAGAGACCCAGTACTTC. Protein product: CATSRGEQYQETQYF.

The V and J genes are TRBV6-1 and TRBJ2-3; D is undetermined. The CDR3 contains 12 residues. V was trimmed by 6 bases and J by 3 bases, leaving 7 bases between them. Germline assignment: CDR1 MNHNS and CDR2 SASEGT. The CDR3 region is CASRLVTDTQYF. CDR3 bases: TGTGCCAGCAGATTAGTGACAGATACGCAGTATTTT.

In its sample, this clone was seen a few times. This chain links TRBV18 with TRBJ1-6; TRBD1 matches at 9 bases. Germline V lookup: CDR1 KGHSH, CDR2 LQKENI. The CDR3 sequence is 15 residues long. Losses at the gene ends were 3 bases for V and 10 bases for J; bases not matched to a gene: 7. The DNA of the CDR3 is TGTGCCAGCTCACCGTTGGGACAGGGCGGCTCACCCCTCCACTTT. Protein: CASSPLGQGGSPLHF.

This chain joins TRBV7-2 and TRBJ1-5, with D tentatively TRBD1 (6 bases). This CDR3 has 15 residues. The V end was cut by 2 bases, the J end by 5 bases, with 13 bases between. Germline V gene lookup returns CDR1 SGHTA and CDR2 FQGNSA. This CDR3 is CASSLTRDTYQPQHF. The DNA for the CDR3 is TGTGCCAGCAGCTTAACCCGGGACACCTATCAGCCCCAGCATTTT.

This chain links TRBV19 with TRBJ1-2; weak D call: TRBD1 (6 bases). The CDR3 runs to 13 residues. Germline assignment: CDR1 LNHDA and CDR2 SQIVND (reference sequence). V was shortened by 6 bases and J by 2 bases, with 10 bases between the two germline ends. Here the CDR3 reads CASSYDRNYGYTF. The CDR3 DNA reads TGTGCCAGTAGCTATGACAGGAACTATGGCTACACCTTC. Combining the CDR3 with reference TRBV19 and TRBJ1-2 gives the whole variable domain DGGITQSPKYLFRKEGQNVTLSCEQNLNHDAMYWYRQDPGQGLRLIYYSQIVNDFQKGDIAEGYSVSREKKESFPLTVTSAQKNPTAFYLCASSYDRNYGYTFGSGTRLTVV.

The chain links TRBV9 to TRBJ2-7; TRBD2 might be the D (5 bases). V lost 4 bases, J lost 0 bases, and 11 bases lay in between. The germline V gene has CDR1 SGDLS and CDR2 YYNGEE. The CDR3 has 14 amino acids. CDR3 residues: CASSQAGNSYEQYF. CDR3 coding DNA: TGTGCCAGCAGCCAAGCCGGGAACTCCTACGAGCAGTACTTC.

This clone was seen only once. The V gene is TRBV5-1, the J gene TRBJ1-3; no reliable D call. Germline V gene lookup returns CDR1 SGHRS and CDR2 YFSETQ. There are 16 residues in the CDR3. Trimming pared 0 bases from V and 2 bases from J, leaving 12 bases between. The DNA of the CDR3 is TGCGCCAGCAGCTTGGTTCAGAGTCAGGCTGGAAACACCATATATTTT. Residues: CASSLVQSQAGNTIYF.

This chain uses TRBV2 with TRBJ1-2; 8 bases line up with TRBD1. The junction had 5 bases not matched to a gene; V was cut back by 10 bases and J by 4 bases. This CDR3 contains 12 residues. Germline V lookup: CDR1 SNHLY, CDR2 FYNNEI. The CDR3 sequence: CATAGQVYGYTF. Here the CDR3 DNA reads TGTGCCACCGCGGGACAGGTCTATGGCTACACCTTC.

The CDR3 DNA follows: TGTGCCAGCAGCCCCGCAGGACAGGGAAGCTATGGCTACACCTTC. Translation gives CASSPAGQGSYGYTF. The chain employs TRBV5-6 and TRBJ1-2, with 8 bases lining up with TRBD1. The length of the CDR3 is 15 residues. Germline CDR1 reads SGHDT; CDR2 reads YYEEEE. Trimming at V came to 4 bases and at J to 4 bases, leaving 9 bases not matched to a gene.

A word on this clone: The final CDR3 position lacks the conserved phenylalanine or tryptophan, pointing to a likely read error. It is unclear where the CDR3 begins or ends on the DNA, so no DNA is shown, and the CDR3 is as TCRdb lists it. The chain is built from TRBV6-1 and TRBJ2-3; the DNA was not compared with TRBD2, the D call given in the table. 13 amino acids form the CDR3, both terminal residues included. Germline lookup yields CDR1 MNHNS and CDR2 SASEGT. This CDR3 reads CASSEVAGGPAGC.